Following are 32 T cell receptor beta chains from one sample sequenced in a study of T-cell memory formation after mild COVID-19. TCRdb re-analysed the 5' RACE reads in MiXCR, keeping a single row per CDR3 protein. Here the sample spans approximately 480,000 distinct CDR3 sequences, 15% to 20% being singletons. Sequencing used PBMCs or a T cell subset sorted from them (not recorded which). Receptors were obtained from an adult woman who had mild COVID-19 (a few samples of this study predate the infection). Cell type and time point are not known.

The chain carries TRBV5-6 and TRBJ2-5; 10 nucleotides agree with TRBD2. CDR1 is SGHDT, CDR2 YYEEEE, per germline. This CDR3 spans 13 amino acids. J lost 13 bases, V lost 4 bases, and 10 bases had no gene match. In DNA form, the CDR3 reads TGTGCCAGCAGCCCGGCCGGGACTAGCGATTGGTACTTC. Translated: CASSPAGTSDWYF. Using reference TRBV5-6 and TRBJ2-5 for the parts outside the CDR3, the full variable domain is DAGVTQSPTHLIKTRGQQVTLRCSPKSGHDTVSWYQQALGQGPQFIFQYYEEEERQRGNFPDRFSGHQFPNYSSELNVNALLLGDSALYLCASSPAGTSDWYFGPGTRLLVL.

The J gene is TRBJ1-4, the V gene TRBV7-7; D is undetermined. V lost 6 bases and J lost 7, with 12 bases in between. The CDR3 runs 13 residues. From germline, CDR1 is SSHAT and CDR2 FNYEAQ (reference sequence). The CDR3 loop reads CASRLGEGEKLFF. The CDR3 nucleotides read TGTGCCAGCAGGCTGGGCGAGGGTGAAAAACTGTTTTTT.

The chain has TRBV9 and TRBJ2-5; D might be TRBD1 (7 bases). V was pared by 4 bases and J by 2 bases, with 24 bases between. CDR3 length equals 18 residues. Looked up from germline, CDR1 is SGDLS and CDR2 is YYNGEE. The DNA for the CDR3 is TGTGCCAGCAGCCATACTCTTTCAGGGGGGCCTTGGCAAGAGACCCAGTACTTC. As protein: CASSHTLSGGPWQETQYF.

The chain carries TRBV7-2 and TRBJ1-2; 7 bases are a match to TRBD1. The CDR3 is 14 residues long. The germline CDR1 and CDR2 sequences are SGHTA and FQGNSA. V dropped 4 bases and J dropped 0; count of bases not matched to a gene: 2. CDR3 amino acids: CASSWGQTNYGYTF. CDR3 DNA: TGTGCCAGCAGCTGGGGACAGACTAACTATGGCTACACCTTC.

CDR3 residues: CASSQALDTQYF. CDR3 nucleotides: TGCGCCAGCAGCCAAGCTTTAGATACGCAGTATTTT. This chain links TRBV4-1 with TRBJ2-3, with D unresolved. Between the trimmed V and J ends, which lost 1 base and 5 bases, there was a span of 4 bases. CDR3 length: 12 residues. Germline CDR1 is MGHRA and CDR2 is YSYEKL.

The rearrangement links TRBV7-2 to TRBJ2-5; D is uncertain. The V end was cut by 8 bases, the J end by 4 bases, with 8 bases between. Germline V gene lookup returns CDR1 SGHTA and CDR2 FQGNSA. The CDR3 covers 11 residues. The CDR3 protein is CASAIAETQYF. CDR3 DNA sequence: TGTGCCAGCGCAATAGCAGAGACCCAGTACTTC.

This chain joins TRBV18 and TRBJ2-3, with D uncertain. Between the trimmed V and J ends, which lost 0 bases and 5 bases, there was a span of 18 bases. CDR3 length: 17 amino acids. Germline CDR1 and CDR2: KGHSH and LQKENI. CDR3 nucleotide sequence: TGTGCCAGCTCACCACCCAAGCTACTGGTAGTGGGAGATACGCAGTATTTT. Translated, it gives CASSPPKLLVVGDTQYF.

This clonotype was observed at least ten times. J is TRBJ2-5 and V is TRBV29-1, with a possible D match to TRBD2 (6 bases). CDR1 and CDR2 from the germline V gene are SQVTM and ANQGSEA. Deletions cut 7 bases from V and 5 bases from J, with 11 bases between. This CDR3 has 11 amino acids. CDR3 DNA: TGCAGCGGGCGTCTAGCGGAGACCCAGTACTTC. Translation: CSGRLAETQYF.

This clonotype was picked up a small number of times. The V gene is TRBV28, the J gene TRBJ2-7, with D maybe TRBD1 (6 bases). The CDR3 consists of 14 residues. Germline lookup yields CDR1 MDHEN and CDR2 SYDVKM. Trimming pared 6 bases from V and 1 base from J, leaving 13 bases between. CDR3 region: CASSLTGFSYEQYF. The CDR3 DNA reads TGTGCCAGCAGCCTGACAGGCTTTTCCTACGAGCAGTACTTC.

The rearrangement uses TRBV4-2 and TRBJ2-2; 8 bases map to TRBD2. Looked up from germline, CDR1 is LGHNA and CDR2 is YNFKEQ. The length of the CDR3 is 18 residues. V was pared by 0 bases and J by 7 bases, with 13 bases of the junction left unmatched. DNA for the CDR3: TGTGCCAGCAGCCAAGATCCCTTCAGCGGGAGTCTGATCGGGGAGCTGTTTTTT. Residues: CASSQDPFSGSLIGELFF.

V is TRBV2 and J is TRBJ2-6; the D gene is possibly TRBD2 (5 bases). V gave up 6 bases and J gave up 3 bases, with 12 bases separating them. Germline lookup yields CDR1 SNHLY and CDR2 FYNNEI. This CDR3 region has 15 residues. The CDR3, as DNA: TGTGCCAGCAGCTATGAGGGTATTGGGGCCAACGTCCTGACTTTC. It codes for CASSYEGIGANVLTF.

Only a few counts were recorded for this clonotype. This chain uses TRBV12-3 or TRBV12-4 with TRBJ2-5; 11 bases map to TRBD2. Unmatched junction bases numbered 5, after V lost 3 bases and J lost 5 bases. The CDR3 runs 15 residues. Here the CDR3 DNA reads TGTGCCAGCAGTTTTAGCGGGGGGGCCTGGGAGACCCAGTACTTC. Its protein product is CASSFSGGAWETQYF.

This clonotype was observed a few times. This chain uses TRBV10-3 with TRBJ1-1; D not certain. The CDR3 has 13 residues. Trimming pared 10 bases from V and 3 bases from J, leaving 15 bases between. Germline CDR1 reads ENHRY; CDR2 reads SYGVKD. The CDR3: CATRLGAYTEAFF. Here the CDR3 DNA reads TGTGCCACCAGACTGGGAGCATACACTGAAGCTTTCTTT.

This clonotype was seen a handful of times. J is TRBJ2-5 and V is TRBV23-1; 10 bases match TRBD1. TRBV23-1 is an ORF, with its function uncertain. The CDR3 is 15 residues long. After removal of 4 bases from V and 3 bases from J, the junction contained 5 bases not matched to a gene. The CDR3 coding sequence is TGCGCCAGCAGTCCAAGACAGGGGGCGGAAGAGACCCAGTACTTC. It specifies CASSPRQGAEETQYF.

CDR3 nucleotides: TGCAGCGTGGGGACAGGGAGGAACACTGAAGCTTTCTTT. The encoded protein is CSVGTGRNTEAFF. This chain connects TRBV29-1 to TRBJ1-1, with 9 bases aligning to TRBD1. The germline V gene has CDR1 SQVTM and CDR2 ANQGSEA. The CDR3 is 13 residues long. The V and J ends lost 6 bases and 1 base, in that order; junction bases with no gene match: 3.

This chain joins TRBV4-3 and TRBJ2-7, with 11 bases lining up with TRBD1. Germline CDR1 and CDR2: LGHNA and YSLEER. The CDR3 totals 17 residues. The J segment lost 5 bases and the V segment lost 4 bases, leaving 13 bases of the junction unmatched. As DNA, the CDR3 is TGCGCCAGCAGCCCGAAGGATCCCGGGACAGGGGGGGACGAGCAGTACTTC. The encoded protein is CASSPKDPGTGGDEQYF.

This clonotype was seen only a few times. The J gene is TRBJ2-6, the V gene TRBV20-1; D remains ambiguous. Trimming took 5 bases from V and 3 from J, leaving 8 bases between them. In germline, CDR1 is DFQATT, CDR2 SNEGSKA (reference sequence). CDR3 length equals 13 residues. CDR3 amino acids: CSAFNGGANVLTF. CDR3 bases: TGCAGTGCTTTCAATGGTGGGGCCAACGTCCTGACTTTC.

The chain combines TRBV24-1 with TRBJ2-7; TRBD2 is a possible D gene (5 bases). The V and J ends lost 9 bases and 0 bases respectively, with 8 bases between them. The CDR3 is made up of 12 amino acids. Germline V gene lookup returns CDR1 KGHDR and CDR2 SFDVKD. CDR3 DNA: TGTGCCACCTTGACTATCTCCTACGAGCAGTACTTC. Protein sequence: CATLTISYEQYF.

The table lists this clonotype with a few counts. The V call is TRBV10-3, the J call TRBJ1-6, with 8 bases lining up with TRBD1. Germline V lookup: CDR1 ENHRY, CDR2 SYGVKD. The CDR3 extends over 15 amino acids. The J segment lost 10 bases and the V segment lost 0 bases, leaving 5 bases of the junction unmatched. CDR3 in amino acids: CAISESTGARSPLHF. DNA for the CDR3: TGTGCCATCAGTGAGTCGACAGGGGCTAGATCACCCCTCCACTTT.

The chain's CDR3 is CASSQGETPKEAFF. The CDR3, as DNA: TGTGCCAGCAGCCAAGGGGAGACACCCAAAGAAGCTTTCTTT. The chain couples TRBV4-2 to TRBJ1-1; D unresolved. From germline, CDR1 is LGHNA and CDR2 YNFKEQ. The length of the CDR3 is 14 residues. V was pared by 1 base and J by 8 bases, with 14 bases between.

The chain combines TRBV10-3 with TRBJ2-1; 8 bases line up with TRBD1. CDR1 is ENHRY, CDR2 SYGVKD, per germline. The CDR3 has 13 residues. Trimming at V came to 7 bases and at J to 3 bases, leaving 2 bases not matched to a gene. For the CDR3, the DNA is TGTGCCATCAAGGGACAGGACTACAATGAGCAGTTCTTC. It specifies CAIKGQDYNEQFF.

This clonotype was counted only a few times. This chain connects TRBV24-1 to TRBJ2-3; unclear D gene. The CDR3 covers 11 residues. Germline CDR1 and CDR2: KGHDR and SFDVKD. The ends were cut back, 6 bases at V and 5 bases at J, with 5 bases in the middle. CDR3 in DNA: TGTGCCACCAGTTTAAAAGATACGCAGTATTTT. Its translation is CATSLKDTQYF.

Here the CDR3 DNA reads TGCGCCAGCAGCAAGGGACCCCCGAACACTGAAGCTTTCTTT. It encodes CASSKGPPNTEAFF. The chain uses TRBV5-1 and TRBJ1-1; TRBD1 might be the D (5 bases). CDR1 is SGHRS and CDR2 is YFSETQ in the germline V gene. The CDR3 is 14 residues long. V lost 4 bases and J lost 1, with 11 bases in between.

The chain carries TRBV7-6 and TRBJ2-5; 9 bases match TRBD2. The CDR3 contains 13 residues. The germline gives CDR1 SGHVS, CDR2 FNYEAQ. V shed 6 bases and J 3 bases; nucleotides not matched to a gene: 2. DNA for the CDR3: TGTGCCAGCAGTGCGGGGGGGGAAGAGACCCAGTACTTC. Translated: CASSAGGEETQYF.

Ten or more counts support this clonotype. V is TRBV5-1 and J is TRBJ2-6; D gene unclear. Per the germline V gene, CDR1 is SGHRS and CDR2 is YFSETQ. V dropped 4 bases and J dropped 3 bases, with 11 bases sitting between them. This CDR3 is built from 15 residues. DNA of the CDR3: TGCGCCAGCAGCCAGATTACAAATGGGGCCAACGTCCTGACTTTC. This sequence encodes CASSQITNGANVLTF. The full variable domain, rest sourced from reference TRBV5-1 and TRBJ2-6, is KAGVTQTPRYLIKTRGQQVTLSCSPISGHRSVSWYQQTPGQGLQFLFEYFSETQRNKGNFPGRFSGRQFSNSRSEMNVSTLELGDSALYLCASSQITNGANVLTFGAGSRLTVL.

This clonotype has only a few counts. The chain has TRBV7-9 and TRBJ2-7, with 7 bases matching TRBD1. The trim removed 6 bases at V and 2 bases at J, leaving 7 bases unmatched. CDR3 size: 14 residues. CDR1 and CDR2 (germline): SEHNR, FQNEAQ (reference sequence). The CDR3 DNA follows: TGTGCCAGCAGTTCCGTGGGACAGACCTACGAGCAGTACTTC. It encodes CASSSVGQTYEQYF. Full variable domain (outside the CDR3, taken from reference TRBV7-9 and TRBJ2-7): DTGVSQNPRHKITKRGQNVTFRCDPISEHNRLYWYRQTLGQGPEFLTYFQNEAQLEKSRLLSDRFSAERPKGSFSTLEIQRTEQGDSAMYLCASSSVGQTYEQYFGPGTRLTVT.

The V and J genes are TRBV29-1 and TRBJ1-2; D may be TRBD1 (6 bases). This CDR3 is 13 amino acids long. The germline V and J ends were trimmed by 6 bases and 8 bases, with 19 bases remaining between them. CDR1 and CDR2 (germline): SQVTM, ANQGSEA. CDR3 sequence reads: CSVMDSPTVGYTF. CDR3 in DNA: TGCAGCGTGATGGACAGTCCCACGGTGGGCTACACCTTC.

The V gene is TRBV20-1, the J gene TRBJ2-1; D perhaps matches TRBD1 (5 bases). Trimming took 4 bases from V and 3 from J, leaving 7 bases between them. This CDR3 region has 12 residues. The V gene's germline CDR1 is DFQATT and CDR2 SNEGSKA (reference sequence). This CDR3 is CSAKQDYNEQFF. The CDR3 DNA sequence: TGCAGTGCTAAACAGGACTACAATGAGCAGTTCTTC.

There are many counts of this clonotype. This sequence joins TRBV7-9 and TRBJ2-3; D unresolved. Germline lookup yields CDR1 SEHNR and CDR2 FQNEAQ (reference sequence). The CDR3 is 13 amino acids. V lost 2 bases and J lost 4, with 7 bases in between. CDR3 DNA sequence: TGTGCCAGCAGCTTAAGAGGTGCAGATACGCAGTATTTT. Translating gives CASSLRGADTQYF.

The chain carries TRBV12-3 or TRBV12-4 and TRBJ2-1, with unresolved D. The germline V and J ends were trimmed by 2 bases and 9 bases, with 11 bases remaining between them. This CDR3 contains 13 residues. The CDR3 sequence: CASSLTRLVEQFF. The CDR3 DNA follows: TGTGCCAGCAGTTTAACTCGGCTAGTTGAGCAGTTCTTC.

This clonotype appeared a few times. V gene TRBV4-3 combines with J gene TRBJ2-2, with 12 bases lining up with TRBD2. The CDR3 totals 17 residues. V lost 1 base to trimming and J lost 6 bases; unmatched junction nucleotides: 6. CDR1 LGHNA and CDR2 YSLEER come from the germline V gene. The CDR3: CASSQAASGRVAGELFF. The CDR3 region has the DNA TGCGCCAGCAGCCAAGCCGCTAGCGGGAGGGTGGCCGGGGAGCTGTTTTTT.

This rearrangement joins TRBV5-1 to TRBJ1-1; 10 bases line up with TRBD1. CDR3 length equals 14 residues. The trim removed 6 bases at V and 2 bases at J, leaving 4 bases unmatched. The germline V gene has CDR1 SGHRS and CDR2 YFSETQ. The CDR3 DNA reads TGCGCCAGCACCCGGGACAGGGGAAACACTGAAGCTTTCTTT. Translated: CASTRDRGNTEAFF.